This passage covers 15 T cell receptor beta chains from one sample sequenced in a study of T cells after posttransplantation cyclophosphamide. The repertoire was sequenced with immunoSEQ multiplex PCR; TCRdb's copy has only in-frame clones and lacks some. The table shows roughly 21,000 clones, with approximately 92% occurring only once. Control samples came 1 year after myeloablative marrow transplants with methotrexate plus calcineurin inhibitor. The sequencing here drew on PBMCs, taken around 390 days after allogeneic stem cell transplant with calcineurin inhibitor and methotrexate. These receptors were obtained from a female patient younger than 45 who received an allogeneic stem cell transplant from an unrelated donor, was CMV-positive, and had acute and chronic GVHD. Part of the T cells may come from the graft donor.

V gene TRBV9 combines with J gene TRBJ2-1, with TRBD1 matching 8 bases. Germline V gives CDR1 SGDLS, CDR2 YYNGEE. With V trimmed by 1 base and J by 8 bases, 8 bases remained unmatched. CDR3 size: 15 residues. Here the CDR3 DNA reads TGTGCCAGCAGCGTACCAGACAGGGGCAGGGATGAGCAGTTCTTC. Amino acids: CASSVPDRGRDEQFF.

CDR3 nucleotides: TGCGCCATCGGACTAGCGGGTTCAGGAGATACGCAGTATTTT. It yields the protein CAIGLAGSGDTQYF. The rearrangement joins TRBV10-2 to TRBJ2-3, with 11 bases identical to TRBD2. Germline V gives CDR1 WSHSY, CDR2 SAAADI. The CDR3 loop spans 14 amino acids. The junction had 8 bases not matched to a gene; V was cut back by 10 bases and J by 5 bases.

In DNA form, the CDR3 reads TGCGCCAGCAGCTCCGACAGGGGGTATGGCTACACCTTC. Protein: CASSSDRGYGYTF. J is TRBJ1-2 and V is TRBV5-1; 9 nucleotides line up with TRBD1. The CDR3 contains 13 residues. Germline lookup yields CDR1 SGHRS and CDR2 YFSETQ. The ends lost 3 bases at V and 5 bases at J; junction bases unmatched: 2.

This chain uses TRBV27 with TRBJ2-1, with 7 positions matching TRBD1. The trim removed 5 bases at V and 8 bases at J, leaving 3 bases unmatched. This CDR3 region has 12 residues. CDR1 MNHEY and CDR2 SMNVEV come from the germline V gene (reference sequence). The CDR3 region is CASSLTGDEQFF. For the CDR3, the DNA is TGTGCCAGCAGTCTCACAGGGGATGAGCAGTTCTTC.

The chain employs TRBV12-5 and TRBJ2-3; 7 bases fit TRBD2. The germline CDR1 and CDR2 sequences are LGHNT and FRNRAP. The CDR3 is 16 amino acids. Unmatched junction bases numbered 12, after V lost 5 bases and J lost 4 bases. CDR3 region: CASGGGGFVLADTQYF. The CDR3 DNA reads as TGTGCTAGTGGTGGGGGGGGGTTTGTTCTAGCAGATACGCAGTATTTT.

This CDR3 is CATLRQGVASYGYTF. As DNA, the CDR3 is TGTGCCACCCTAAGACAGGGGGTGGCGAGCTATGGCTACACCTTC. This sequence joins TRBV19 and TRBJ1-2, with TRBD1 matching 9 bases. Germline V gene sequence: CDR1 LNHDA, CDR2 SQIVND (reference sequence). CDR3 length: 15 amino acids. V lost 10 bases to trimming and J lost 4 bases; unmatched junction nucleotides: 13.

J is TRBJ2-1 and V is TRBV9; 10 nucleotides line up with TRBD2. V lost 3 bases and J lost 0; bases outside the gene matches: 6. Germline V gene data show CDR1 as SGDLS and CDR2 as YYNGEE. The CDR3 has 17 residues. The CDR3 loop is CASSETASGSSYNEQFF. The CDR3 coding sequence is TGTGCCAGCAGCGAGACCGCTAGCGGGAGCTCCTACAATGAGCAGTTCTTC. The full variable domain, in which reference TRBV9 and TRBJ2-1 provide the parts outside the CDR3, is DSGVTQTPKHLITATGQRVTLRCSPRSGDLSVYWYQQSLDQGLQFLIQYYNGEERAKGNILERFSAQQFPDLHSELNLSSLELGDSALYFCASSETASGSSYNEQFFGPGTRLTVL.

The rearrangement joins TRBV4-1 to TRBJ2-2; D is undetermined. Deletions cut 4 bases from V and 3 bases from J, with 9 bases between. Germline V gives CDR1 MGHRA, CDR2 YSYEKL. The length of the CDR3 is 14 residues. CDR3 loop: CASSPETDTGELFF. The DNA of the CDR3 is TGCGCCAGCAGCCCGGAGACCGACACCGGGGAGCTGTTTTTT.

This clone was counted a few times. This chain joins TRBV7-9 and TRBJ1-5; D is possibly TRBD1 (5 bases). V shed 5 bases and J shed 7 bases, with 15 bases lying between them. The germline CDR1 and CDR2 sequences are SEHNR and FQNEAQ (reference sequence). The CDR3 extends over 14 amino acids. The CDR3 region has the DNA TGTGCCAGCAGCGGGGGGGGAATCGGGCAGCCCCAGCATTTT. Protein sequence: CASSGGGIGQPQHF.

V gene TRBV5-5 combines with J gene TRBJ2-1; D unclear. Germline V gene lookup returns CDR1 SGHKS and CDR2 YYEKEE (reference sequence). Trimming pared 2 bases from V and 3 bases from J, leaving 3 bases between. The CDR3 is made up of 12 amino acids. The CDR3 nucleotides read TGTGCCAGCAGCTTTATCTACAATGAGCAGTTCTTC. Translating it yields CASSFIYNEQFF. The whole variable domain, remainder taken from reference TRBV5-5 and TRBJ2-1, is DAGVTQSPTHLIKTRGQQVTLRCSPISGHKSVSWYQQVLGQGPQFIFQYYEKEERGRGNFPDRFSARQFPNYSSELNVNALLLGDSALYLCASSFIYNEQFFGPGTRLTVL.

The chain employs TRBV4-1 and TRBJ1-1; possibly TRBD1 for D (6 bases). V lost 3 bases to trimming and J lost 2 bases, with 13 bases between them. Per germline, CDR1 MGHRA and CDR2 YSYEKL. This CDR3 is 15 amino acids long. CDR3 in DNA: TGCGCCAGCAGCCAGTCGATACAGGGTAACACTGAAGCTTTCTTT. This sequence encodes CASSQSIQGNTEAFF.

This clone was found once. V gene TRBV29-1 combines with J gene TRBJ1-2; TRBD1 aligns across 7 bases. Germline V gene lookup returns CDR1 SQVTM and CDR2 ANQGSEA. This CDR3 spans 12 amino acids. V trimming: 3 bases; J trimming: 8 bases; junction bases outside the gene matches: 6. CDR3 loop: CSVEDRFYGYTF. In DNA form, the CDR3 reads TGCAGCGTTGAGGACAGGTTTTACGGCTACACCTTC. Filled out from reference TRBV29-1 and TRBJ1-2, the complete variable domain reads SAVISQKPSRDICQRGTSLTIQCQVDSQVTMMFWYRQQPGQSLTLIATANQGSEATYESGFVIDKFPISRPNLTFSTLTVSNMSPEDSSIYLCSVEDRFYGYTFGSGTRLTVV.

The chain is built from TRBV4-3 and TRBJ2-5; 11 nucleotides agree with TRBD2. J was trimmed by 7 bases and V by 3 bases; bases with no gene match: 10. Germline V gene sequence: CDR1 LGHNA, CDR2 YSLEER. This CDR3 comprises 16 residues. CDR3 coding DNA: TGCGCCAGCAGCCATTTTTTAGCGGGAGGGCCTCTGACCCAGTACTTC. It yields the protein CASSHFLAGGPLTQYF.

J is TRBJ2-1 and V is TRBV9; 7 bases match TRBD2. V trimming: 2 bases; J trimming: 8 bases; junction bases outside the gene matches: 10. CDR3 length equals 15 residues. Per germline, CDR1 SGDLS and CDR2 YYNGEE. This CDR3 reads CASSVGGSGVDEQFF. Here the CDR3 DNA reads TGTGCCAGCAGCGTGGGCGGGAGCGGGGTCGATGAGCAGTTCTTC.

The CDR3 protein is CAWTRLKGLGLAVSSYNEQFF. DNA for the CDR3: TGTGCCTGGACACGGTTAAAGGGTTTGGGACTAGCGGTTAGCTCCTACAATGAGCAGTTCTTC. The chain is built from TRBV30 and TRBJ2-1, with 11 bases identical to TRBD2. This CDR3 is built from 21 residues. Losses at the gene ends were 4 bases for V and 0 bases for J; bases not matched to a gene: 20. Per germline, CDR1 GTSNPN and CDR2 SVGIG (reference sequence). Complete variable domain (other parts from reference TRBV30 and TRBJ2-1): SQTIHQWPATLVQPVGSPLSLECTVEGTSNPNLYWYRQAAGRGLQLLFYSVGIGQISSEVPQNLSASRPQDRQFILSSKKLLLSDSGFYLCAWTRLKGLGLAVSSYNEQFFGPGTRLTVL.